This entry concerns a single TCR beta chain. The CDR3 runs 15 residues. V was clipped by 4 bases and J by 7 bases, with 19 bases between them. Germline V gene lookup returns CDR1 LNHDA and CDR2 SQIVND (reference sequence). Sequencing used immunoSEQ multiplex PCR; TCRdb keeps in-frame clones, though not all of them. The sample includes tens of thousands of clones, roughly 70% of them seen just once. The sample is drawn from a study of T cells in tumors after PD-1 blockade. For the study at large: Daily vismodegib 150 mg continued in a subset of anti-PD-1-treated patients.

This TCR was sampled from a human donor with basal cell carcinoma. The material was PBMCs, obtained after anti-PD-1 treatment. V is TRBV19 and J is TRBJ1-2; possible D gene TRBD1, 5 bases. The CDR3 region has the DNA TGTGCCAGTAGTAAAAGATCCGGGGACCGAGGTGGCTACACCTTC. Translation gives CASSKRSGDRGGYTF.